This TCR beta chain was captured by sequencing in a study of blood T cell repertoires in COVID-19. In the authors' workflow: Estimated nucleated cell counts came from reference gene primer amplification. Sequencing was performed with immunoSEQ multiplex PCR; in TCRdb, only in-frame clones are kept and a portion is missing. That table is the source of V, J and clone size, and D and trimming were worked out from the DNA. The sample consists of tens of thousands of clones, just under 75% of them appearing once. CDR1 is LGHNA and CDR2 is YNFKEQ in the germline V gene. The CDR3 has 15 amino acids. V was clipped by 4 bases and J by 8 bases; unmatched bases: 3.

V is TRBV4-2 and J is TRBJ2-1; 15 bases match TRBD2. The sequenced sample was peripheral blood. This TCR was sampled from a man in his 70s with COVID-19, enrolled during active disease. CDR3 in amino acids: CASSPRTSGGDEQFF. The CDR3 region has the DNA TGTGCCAGCAGCCCTAGGACTAGCGGGGGGGATGAGCAGTTCTTC.